This T cell receptor beta chain was captured by sequencing in a study of human T cells and chemical hapten exposure. Study as a whole: Per-sample variation in TCR yield stemmed mainly from small pooled library volume differences. General study points: Donors had alopecia, so their immune response may differ from healthy people's.

The CDR3 runs 16 residues. CDR1 is DFQATT, CDR2 SNEGSKA, per germline (reference sequence). With 3 bases removed from V and 0 bases from J, the gap between germline ends came to 18 bases. Unique molecular identifiers were linked by the library to individual cDNA molecules. TCRdb analysed the RACE reads with MiXCR anew, one entry per CDR3 protein. This sample carries around 110,000 distinct CDR3 sequences, about 11% of them seen once, and the ten largest clones take 2% to 2.5%. The time point is: patch test 3, about 24 weeks after DPC sensitization. As for treatment: therapeutic diphenylcyclopropenone sensitization with weekly scalp DPC. At least ten counts were recorded for this clonotype. Its target is not known.

The source of this sequence is a woman between 45 and 60 years old with alopecia areata. Some clones in this sample may be carry-over from other donors' samples. This material consisted of whole blood, taken in connection with sensitization to the hapten diphenylcyclopropenone (DPC). V gene TRBV20-1 combines with J gene TRBJ2-7; D ambiguous. CDR3 DNA: TGCAGTGCTAGGGCCGTTTCGAGCAGCAGCTCCTACGAGCAGTACTTC. It specifies CSARAVSSSSSYEQYF.